The 30 T cell receptor beta chains in this list originate from one sample, sequenced in a study of identifying expanded T cells in peripheral blood. The method was immunoSEQ multiplex PCR; TCRdb's version includes in-frame clones alone and lacks a portion of them. The sample lists more than 65,000 clones, 89% occurring once. The specimen sequenced was blood. Receptor source: a person between 18 and 69 years old in good health.

This clone has just a few counts. The chain employs TRBV29-1 and TRBJ1-4, with 7 bases that match TRBD1. This CDR3 is 16 amino acids long. With V trimmed by 1 base and J by 6 bases, 11 bases remained unmatched. Germline assignment: CDR1 SQVTM and CDR2 ANQGSEA. CDR3 in amino acids: CSVEVGQGGVDEKLFF. The CDR3 region has the DNA TGCAGCGTTGAAGTCGGCCAGGGGGGCGTCGATGAAAAACTGTTTTTT.

The chain employs TRBV2 and TRBJ1-5; TRBD1 agrees at 10 bases. Losses at the gene ends were 5 bases for V and 6 bases for J; bases not matched to a gene: 7. Looked up from germline, CDR1 is SNHLY and CDR2 is FYNNEI. The CDR3 length is 15 residues. DNA for the CDR3: TGTGCCAGCAGTCCGACAGGGGGCTCGGGTCAGCCCCAGCATTTT. It specifies CASSPTGGSGQPQHF.

This chain uses TRBV6-5 with TRBJ2-7; 7 bases line up with TRBD1. The CDR3 contains 15 residues. Germline trimming cut 5 bases from V and 4 bases from J; bases unmatched to any gene: 11. CDR1 is MNHEY and CDR2 is SVGAGI in the germline V gene. The CDR3 spells CASSPGGTGVYEQYF. CDR3 in DNA: TGTGCCAGCAGTCCCGGTGGTACAGGGGTTTACGAGCAGTACTTC.

V is TRBV7-9 and J is TRBJ2-2; D is unresolved. The CDR3 is 15 residues long. V lost 3 bases and J 0 bases, leaving 8 bases between the germline ends. The germline V gene encodes CDR1 SEHNR and CDR2 FQNEAQ (reference sequence). As DNA, the CDR3 is TGTGCCAGCAGCTTTGGGCTAGCGAACACCGGGGAGCTGTTTTTT. Its translation: CASSFGLANTGELFF.

This clone was seen once. The gene calls are TRBV27 and TRBJ2-7; TRBD2 agrees at 9 bases. CDR3 length equals 15 residues. Germline V gene data show CDR1 as MNHEY and CDR2 as SMNVEV (reference sequence). Trimming removed 2 bases from V and 2 bases from J; junction bases left unmatched: 4. The CDR3 DNA reads as TGTGCCAGCAGTTTAAGCGGGGGGCGGACCTACGAGCAGTACTTC. It yields the protein CASSLSGGRTYEQYF.

The rearrangement joins TRBV10-1 to TRBJ1-4; possible D gene TRBD1, 5 bases. V was shortened by 4 bases and J by 7 bases, with 7 bases between the two germline ends. Germline V lookup: CDR1 WNHNN, CDR2 SYGVQD (reference sequence). This CDR3 comprises 12 residues. The CDR3 sequence is CASSGGGEKLFF. For the CDR3, the DNA is TGCGCCAGCAGTGGGGGGGGTGAAAAACTGTTTTTT.

The J gene is TRBJ1-5, the V gene TRBV28; no clear D. Germline loops: CDR1 MDHEN, CDR2 SYDVKM. The CDR3 loop spans 12 amino acids. Trimming took off 3 bases at V and 4 bases at J, with 4 bases between the two ends. Here the CDR3 DNA reads TGTGCCAGCAGTTTGTTGAATCAGCCCCAGCATTTT. Encoded protein: CASSLLNQPQHF.

V usage is TRBV27 and J usage is TRBJ2-1; D ambiguous. The CDR3 loop spans 14 amino acids. The ends were cut back, 3 bases at V and 3 bases at J, with 9 bases in the middle. Germline V gene lookup returns CDR1 MNHEY and CDR2 SMNVEV (reference sequence). This CDR3 is CASSFSRYYNEQFF. In DNA form, the CDR3 reads TGTGCCAGCAGTTTCTCCAGGTACTACAATGAGCAGTTCTTC.

The chain carries TRBV4-1 and TRBJ1-3; D gene ambiguous. Germline CDR1 is MGHRA and CDR2 is YSYEKL. Between the trimmed V and J ends, which lost 4 bases and 4 bases, there was a span of 14 bases. CDR3 length: 15 residues. CDR3 in DNA: TGCGCCAGCAGCCCGGACGCTAGCTCGGGAAACACCATATATTTT. This sequence encodes CASSPDASSGNTIYF.

The J gene is TRBJ2-7, the V gene TRBV18, with D tentatively TRBD2 (6 bases). Germline lookup yields CDR1 KGHSH and CDR2 LQKENI. The CDR3 sequence is 14 residues long. The germline V and J ends were trimmed by 4 bases and 7 bases, with 17 bases remaining between them. The CDR3 nucleotides read TGTGCCAGCTCACAGGTTCGGGCGGGGATTGAGCAGTACTTC. Its protein product is CASSQVRAGIEQYF.

This chain connects TRBV19 to TRBJ2-7; 7 nucleotides agree with TRBD1. This CDR3 contains 14 residues. The germline V gene encodes CDR1 LNHDA and CDR2 SQIVND (reference sequence). V dropped 8 bases and J dropped 3; count of bases not matched to a gene: 10. The CDR3 region is CASSYRQGHYEQYF. In DNA form, the CDR3 reads TGTGCCAGTTCCTATAGACAGGGCCACTACGAGCAGTACTTC.

V usage is TRBV7-8 and J usage is TRBJ1-4; a weak D match, TRBD1 (6 bases). Trimming removed 1 base at V and 3 bases at J, with 6 bases between. Germline values: CDR1 SGHVS, CDR2 FQNEAQ. The CDR3 has 14 amino acids. The CDR3 region is CASSLGTANEKLFF. The CDR3 DNA is TGTGCCAGCAGCTTAGGGACAGCTAATGAAAAACTGTTTTTT.

This sequence joins TRBV5-1 and TRBJ2-5; D call uncertain. The ends were cut back, 0 bases at V and 2 bases at J, with 11 bases in the middle. Germline V gene sequence: CDR1 SGHRS, CDR2 YFSETQ. This CDR3 is 15 amino acids long. CDR3 protein: CASSLETAIQETQYF. CDR3 bases: TGCGCCAGCAGCTTGGAAACGGCCATTCAAGAGACCCAGTACTTC.

The count of this clone is one. The gene calls are TRBV7-8 and TRBJ2-7; D gene unclear. This CDR3 comprises 12 residues. The germline V gene has CDR1 SGHVS and CDR2 FQNEAQ. The V and J ends lost 2 bases and 3 bases respectively, with 5 bases between them. The CDR3 DNA reads as TGTGCCAGCAGCTTAATTAGCTACGAGCAGTACTTC. Amino acid sequence: CASSLISYEQYF.

J is TRBJ2-2 and V is TRBV6-1; TRBD2 agrees at 11 bases. CDR1 MNHNS and CDR2 SASEGT come from the germline V gene. V lost 6 bases to trimming and J lost 4 bases; unmatched junction nucleotides: 4. The CDR3 consists of 15 residues. CDR3 sequence: CASSPLAGVTGELFF. The CDR3 DNA sequence: TGTGCCAGCAGCCCACTAGCGGGAGTCACCGGGGAGCTGTTTTTT.

The rearrangement joins TRBV7-5 to TRBJ1-3. TRBV7-5 is deemed a pseudogene. The CDR3 loop spans 12 amino acids. In DNA form, the CDR3 reads TGTGTCAGATCCCCCTCTGGAAACACCATATATTTT. Its protein is CVRSPSGNTIYF.

The rearrangement uses TRBV6-6 and TRBJ1-6; D is ambiguous. CDR3 length: 12 residues. Germline V gives CDR1 MNHNY, CDR2 SVGAGI (reference sequence). V lost 5 bases and J lost 8, with 7 bases in between. The DNA of the CDR3 is TGTGCCAGCAGTGACGTTGATTCACCCCTCCACTTT. This encodes CASSDVDSPLHF.

The chain recombines TRBV6-5 with TRBJ2-5, with TRBD2 as a possible D gene (5 bases). CDR3 size: 14 residues. Germline V CDR1 and CDR2: MNHEY, SVGAGI. Trimming removed 0 bases at V and 4 bases at J, with 9 bases between. CDR3 loop: CASSYSGGGETQYF. The CDR3 bases are TGTGCCAGCAGTTACTCCGGCGGAGGAGAGACCCAGTACTTC.

Turning to this clone: Other DNA sequences within the sample encode an identical CDR3. The rearrangement joins TRBV12-5 to TRBJ1-1; D possibly corresponds to TRBD1 (6 bases). Trimming cost V 3 bases and J 2 bases, with 13 bases left between them. The CDR3 has 15 amino acids. CDR1 is LGHNT and CDR2 is FRNRAP in the germline V gene. Here the CDR3 reads CASGLTGYLNTEAFF. CDR3 in DNA: TGTGCTAGTGGTTTAACAGGGTACCTCAACACTGAAGCTTTCTTT.

Notes on this clone: The junction departs from germline at one end; a sequencing error may be responsible. The chain links TRBV11-2 to TRBJ2-3, with 7 bases fitting TRBD1. The CDR3 has 13 amino acids. CDR1 and CDR2 from the germline V gene are SGHAT and FQNNGV. In DNA, the CDR3 is TGTGCCAGCAGCGCACAGGGGTGGGAACCCAGGCCTTTT. Amino acids: CASSAQGWEPRPF. The whole variable domain, remainder taken from reference TRBV11-2 and TRBJ2-3, is EAGVAQSPRYKIIEKRQSVAFWCNPISGHATLYWYQQILGQGPKLLIQFQNNGVVDDSQLPKDRFSAERLKGVDSTLKIQPAKLEDSAVYLCASSAQGWEPRPFGPGTRLTVL.

On this clone: Other nucleotide sequences in the sample specify the same CDR3. The rearrangement uses TRBV19 and TRBJ2-2; D uncertain. V shed 2 bases and J shed 2 bases, with 6 bases lying between them. The CDR3 covers 14 residues. CDR1 and CDR2 from the germline V gene are LNHDA and SQIVND (reference sequence). DNA for the CDR3: TGTGCCAGTAGTATATCCCGTAACACCGGGGAGCTGTTTTTT. This gives the protein CASSISRNTGELFF.

V and J are TRBV29-1 and TRBJ2-1; 11 bases are shared with TRBD2. CDR1 SQVTM and CDR2 ANQGSEA come from the germline V gene. The V gene end was trimmed by 6 bases and the J gene end by 7 bases; junction bases not matched to a gene: 2. This CDR3 has 12 amino acids. In nucleotides, the CDR3 is TGCAGCGTGACTAGCGGGATGAATGAGCAGTTCTTC. Translation gives CSVTSGMNEQFF.

The V gene is TRBV2, the J gene TRBJ1-2, with D possibly matching TRBD1 (5 bases). The V and J ends lost 7 bases and 8 bases respectively, with 14 bases between them. Germline V gene sequence: CDR1 SNHLY, CDR2 FYNNEI. The CDR3 is 12 residues long. The CDR3 region has the DNA TGTGCCAGCAAGTATTTGGGGGACGGCTACACCTTC. This gives the protein CASKYLGDGYTF.

J is TRBJ2-3 and V is TRBV27; D is ambiguous. Trimming removed 5 bases from V and 1 base from J, with 10 bases in between. CDR1 and CDR2 (germline): MNHEY, SMNVEV (reference sequence). The CDR3 is 14 amino acids. The CDR3 DNA reads TGTGCCAGCAGTACCGGACGGGGCACAGATACGCAGTATTTT. Its translation: CASSTGRGTDTQYF.

The V call is TRBV13, the J call TRBJ2-5; D is ambiguous. CDR1 and CDR2 (germline): PRHDT, FYEKMQ (reference sequence). Trimming removed 1 base at V and 3 bases at J, with 3 bases between. The CDR3 totals 12 residues. CDR3 DNA sequence: TGTGCCAGCAGCTTAGAGAAAGAGACCCAGTACTTC. Translation: CASSLEKETQYF. The variable domain in full, with the rest retrieved from reference TRBV13 and TRBJ2-5, is AAGVIQSPRHLIKEKRETATLKCYPIPRHDTVYWYQQGPGQDPQFLISFYEKMQSDKGSIPDRFSAQQFSDYHSELNMSSLELGDSALYFCASSLEKETQYFGPGTRLLVL.

Only one count was recorded for this clone. This CDR3 is CASRIEAGANIDTQYF. The CDR3 DNA sequence: TGTGCCAGTAGAATCGAGGCAGGGGCGAATATAGATACGCAGTATTTT. V gene TRBV27 combines with J gene TRBJ2-3; possibly TRBD1 for D (6 bases). Germline-derived CDR1 and CDR2 are MNHEY and SMNVEV (reference sequence). V was pared by 9 bases and J by 5 bases, with 24 bases between. The CDR3 is made up of 16 amino acids.

The V gene is TRBV19, the J gene TRBJ2-7; a weak D match, TRBD1 (6 bases). From germline, CDR1 is LNHDA and CDR2 SQIVND (reference sequence). Deletions cut 5 bases from V and 7 bases from J, with 18 bases between. CDR3 length: 14 residues. Written as DNA, the CDR3 is TGTGCCAGTAGTCCCTGGACAGCCGGTCAGGAGCAGTACTTC. This codes for CASSPWTAGQEQYF.

The gene calls are TRBV7-9 and TRBJ2-5; possible D gene TRBD1, 6 bases. Germline CDR1 SEHNR, CDR2 FQNEAQ (reference sequence). V was pared by 0 bases and J by 2 bases, with 13 bases between. The CDR3 is made up of 16 amino acids. DNA of the CDR3: TGTGCCAGCAGCTTAGCCTCCGGACAGATGCAAGAGACCCAGTACTTC. Translated: CASSLASGQMQETQYF.

The rearrangement joins TRBV5-1 to TRBJ2-1; 9 bases are shared with TRBD2. The length of the CDR3 is 16 residues. The J segment lost 2 bases and the V segment lost 1 base, leaving 4 bases of the junction unmatched. Germline assignment: CDR1 SGHRS and CDR2 YFSETQ. The chain's CDR3 is CASSLILAGTYNEQFF. The CDR3 DNA reads as TGCGCCAGCAGCTTGATTCTAGCGGGAACCTACAATGAGCAGTTCTTC.

The genes are TRBV7-2 and TRBJ2-7; 8 bases align to TRBD2. Per germline, CDR1 SGHTA and CDR2 FQGNSA. This CDR3 spans 14 amino acids. V lost 5 bases, J lost 5 bases, and 8 bases stayed unmatched. Written as DNA, the CDR3 is TGTGCCAGCAGCGACGGACTAGCCACCGACGAGCAGTACTTC. The encoded protein is CASSDGLATDEQYF.